This T cell receptor (beta chain) was retrieved from a study of T-cell memory formation after mild COVID-19. TCRdb independently ran MiXCR on the 5' RACE reads; one entry per CDR3 protein. The table lists 200,000 to 250,000 distinct CDR3 sequences, over 9% of them singletons. This clonotype was detected only a few times. This CDR3 contains 18 residues. Germline lookup yields CDR1 LGHNA and CDR2 YNFKEQ. The ends lost 3 bases at V and 2 bases at J; junction bases unmatched: 10. V gene TRBV4-2 combines with J gene TRBJ2-3; 11 nucleotides line up with TRBD2. The clonotype originates from a man aged 18-30 years who had mild COVID-19 (a few samples of this study predate the infection). Cell type and time point are not known. Sample: PBMCs or a T cell subset sorted from them (not recorded which). This CDR3 reads CASSQDAGTSGYTDTQYF. The CDR3 DNA reads as TGTGCCAGCAGCCAGGATGCCGGGACTAGCGGATACACAGATACGCAGTATTTT.